The 27 T cell receptor beta chains reported below all come from one sample, sequenced in a study of identical twins. TCRdb used MiXCR to reprocess the 5' RACE reads, holding one entry per CDR3 protein. Seen here are 210,000 or so distinct CDR3 sequences, roughly 15% observed once, and the top ten hold 35% to 50%. The data also belong to a second study, concerning T cells expressing NK-cell markers.

Sequenced input: CD8+ T cells sorted from blood. The receptors originated from a woman aged 18-29 years in good health.

The chain recombines TRBV5-6 with TRBJ2-3; D possibly corresponds to TRBD2 (6 bases). V was shortened by 1 base and J by 2 bases, with 11 bases between the two germline ends. The CDR3 covers 15 residues. Germline CDR1 SGHDT, CDR2 YYEEEE. The CDR3 loop is CASSLIAVNTDTQYF. The CDR3, as DNA: TGTGCCAGCAGCTTGATAGCGGTAAACACAGATACGCAGTATTTT.

This clonotype occurred a few times. The chain carries TRBV10-3 and TRBJ2-7; TRBD2 is a possible D gene (6 bases). Per the germline V gene, CDR1 is ENHRY and CDR2 is SYGVKD. The V gene lost 3 bases and the J gene lost 5 bases, with 14 bases spanning the gap. This CDR3 region has 14 residues. Here the CDR3 DNA reads TGTGCCATCAGTGATTGGGGAGGAGCGAACGAGCAGTACTTC. Translation gives CAISDWGGANEQYF.

This clonotype was observed a handful of times. The CDR3 is CASSQDRDYGYTF. In DNA form, the CDR3 reads TGTGCCAGCAGCCAGGACCGAGATTATGGCTACACCTTC. The chain is built from TRBV7-9 and TRBJ1-2, with D unresolved. The V and J ends lost 5 bases and 5 bases respectively, with 12 bases between them. Germline CDR1 SEHNR, CDR2 FQNEAQ (reference sequence). The CDR3 length is 13 residues.

Worth noting for this clonotype: Its ends do not fully match the called genes, so a read error is possible. The chain carries TRBV7-9 and TRBJ2-1; 9 bases are shared with TRBD1. The CDR3 length is 13 residues. In germline, CDR1 is SEHNR, CDR2 FQNEAQ (reference sequence). In DNA, the CDR3 is TGTGCCAGCAGCTTAGCGTTGGGGACAGGGAGGGTCTTC. The encoded protein is CASSLALGTGRVF. Using reference TRBV7-9 and TRBJ2-1 for the parts outside the CDR3, the full variable domain is DTGVSQNPRHKITKRGQNVTFRCDPISEHNRLYWYRQTLGQGPEFLTYFQNEAQLEKSRLLSDRFSAERPKGSFSTLEIQRTEQGDSAMYLCASSLALGTGRVFGPGTRLTVL.

The chain couples TRBV20-1 to TRBJ2-1; 10 bases line up with TRBD2. The V segment lost 5 bases and the J segment 4 bases; nucleotides outside the gene matches: 2. Germline values: CDR1 DFQATT, CDR2 SNEGSKA (reference sequence). The CDR3 totals 13 residues. CDR3 sequence: CSAQRGGYNEQFF. In DNA, the CDR3 is TGCAGTGCTCAGCGGGGGGGTTACAATGAGCAGTTCTTC.

The rearrangement uses TRBV4-2 and TRBJ2-7; the D call may be TRBD1 or TRBD2 (6 bases each). V lost 3 bases and J 3 bases, leaving 9 bases between the germline ends. The CDR3 consists of 13 residues. The germline V gene encodes CDR1 LGHNA and CDR2 YNFKEQ. CDR3 loop: CASSQEGGYEQYF. The CDR3, as DNA: TGTGCCAGCAGCCAGGAGGGGGGCTACGAGCAGTACTTC.

In this sample, this clonotype turned up a few times. The chain is built from TRBV7-9 and TRBJ2-1, with 12 bases aligning to TRBD2. This CDR3 contains 14 residues. The germline gives CDR1 SEHNR, CDR2 FQNEAQ (reference sequence). With V trimmed by 6 bases and J by 7 bases, 4 bases remained unmatched. CDR3: CASSYTSGRNEQFF. As DNA, the CDR3 is TGTGCCAGCAGTTACACTAGCGGGAGGAATGAGCAGTTCTTC.

V is TRBV20-1 and J is TRBJ1-5, with D possibly TRBD1 on 6 matching bases. Trimming stripped 3 bases from V and 5 bases from J, with 17 bases between. CDR1 and CDR2 (germline): DFQATT, SNEGSKA (reference sequence). CDR3 length: 15 residues. CDR3 in amino acids: CSARGHRDQDQPQHF. The CDR3 region has the DNA TGCAGTGCTAGGGGCCACAGGGATCAGGATCAGCCCCAGCATTTT.

V usage is TRBV9 and J usage is TRBJ2-1; a weak D match, TRBD2 (6 bases). The CDR3 covers 15 residues. V lost 2 bases and J lost 0, with 9 bases in between. The germline gives CDR1 SGDLS, CDR2 YYNGEE. CDR3 protein: CASSVSGSSYNEQFF. The CDR3 DNA sequence: TGTGCCAGCAGCGTTAGCGGAAGCTCCTACAATGAGCAGTTCTTC.

This rearrangement joins TRBV12-3 or TRBV12-4 to TRBJ2-7; 7 nucleotides align to TRBD2. Trimming took 6 bases from V and 2 from J; bases not matched to a gene: 10. This CDR3 region has 15 residues. The CDR3 DNA reads TGTGCCAGCAGACAAAGCGGGACGGGAACCTACGAGCAGTACTTC. Encoded protein: CASRQSGTGTYEQYF.

The CDR3 region has the DNA TGTGCCACCAGCAGGACAGGGCAGCTCGACAATGAGCAGTTCTTC. It encodes CATSRTGQLDNEQFF. The chain is built from TRBV15 and TRBJ2-1; TRBD1 agrees at 7 bases. Germline assignment: CDR1 LNHNV and CDR2 YYDKDF (reference sequence). The CDR3 contains 15 residues. V was pared by 3 bases and J by 5 bases, with 7 bases of the junction left unmatched.

This rearrangement joins TRBV12-3 or TRBV12-4 to TRBJ2-1, with 14 bases aligning to TRBD2. The ends lost 5 bases at V and 5 bases at J; junction bases unmatched: 5. The CDR3 totals 16 residues. CDR3 sequence reads: CASSLPTSGRDNEQFF. The DNA for the CDR3 is TGTGCCAGCAGTCTGCCGACTAGCGGGAGGGACAATGAGCAGTTCTTC.

The chain joins TRBV21-1 to TRBJ2-7; TRBD1 is taken as the D call from the table, unchecked against the DNA. TRBV21-1 corresponds to a pseudogene. This CDR3 has 17 amino acids. CDR3 in DNA: TGTGCCAGCAGCAAGCAGCGACAGGGGGTCCTCGGCTACGAGCAGTACTTC. Translation: CASSKQRQGVLGYEQYF.

The CDR3 DNA reads as TGTGCCAGCAGTACCATAGAGACCCAGTACTTC. This sequence encodes CASSTIETQYF. This chain links TRBV12-3 or TRBV12-4 with TRBJ2-5; D is ambiguous. The ends were cut back, 5 bases at V and 4 bases at J, with 5 bases in the middle. The CDR3 sequence is 11 residues long.

CDR3 bases: TGTGCCAGCAGTTTAGAGGGGCGGGGAGAGACCCAGTACTTC. Its translation: CASSLEGRGETQYF. The chain combines TRBV28 with TRBJ2-5, with D perhaps TRBD2 (6 bases). Germline V CDR1 and CDR2: MDHEN, SYDVKM. The V and J ends lost 2 bases and 4 bases respectively, with 11 bases between them. The CDR3 runs to 14 residues.

This sequence joins TRBV19 and TRBJ2-2, with D uncertain. This CDR3 spans 15 amino acids. The germline gives CDR1 LNHDA, CDR2 SQIVND (reference sequence). V was shortened by 1 base and J by 0 bases, with 6 bases between the two germline ends. CDR3 in DNA: TGTGCCAGTAGTATAGTACACCCGAACACCGGGGAGCTGTTTTTT. It is translated as CASSIVHPNTGELFF.

This clonotype has only a few counts. V usage is TRBV20-1 and J usage is TRBJ2-5; D ambiguous. CDR1 DFQATT and CDR2 SNEGSKA come from the germline V gene (reference sequence). V was cut by 3 bases and J by 2 bases, with 13 bases left in between. The CDR3 spans 14 residues. The CDR3 protein is CSASGEKKQETQYF. CDR3 sequence (DNA): TGCAGTGCTAGTGGGGAAAAGAAACAAGAGACCCAGTACTTC.

This clonotype was observed a handful of times. The V gene is TRBV29-1, the J gene TRBJ2-1, with D hard to call. Between the trimmed V and J ends, which lost 7 bases and 8 bases, there was a span of 27 bases. This CDR3 has 16 residues. The V gene's germline CDR1 is SQVTM and CDR2 ANQGSEA. In DNA form, the CDR3 reads TGCAGCGCCGTTTCTAGAGGTCTCAACTTAGGAGATGAGCAGTTCTTC. This encodes CSAVSRGLNLGDEQFF.

There are a few counts of this clonotype. The chain joins TRBV5-1 to TRBJ2-1; the match to TRBD1 covers 7 bases. V was pared by 4 bases and J by 1 base, with 5 bases of the junction left unmatched. The CDR3 is 15 residues long. CDR1 and CDR2 (germline): SGHRS, YFSETQ. This chain's CDR3 is CASSPGDRSYNEQFF. In DNA, the CDR3 is TGCGCCAGCAGCCCCGGGGACAGATCCTACAATGAGCAGTTCTTC. Filled out from reference TRBV5-1 and TRBJ2-1, the complete variable domain reads KAGVTQTPRYLIKTRGQQVTLSCSPISGHRSVSWYQQTPGQGLQFLFEYFSETQRNKGNFPGRFSGRQFSNSRSEMNVSTLELGDSALYLCASSPGDRSYNEQFFGPGTRLTVL.

The rearrangement uses TRBV21-1 and TRBJ2-1; TRBD1 is taken as the D call from the table, unchecked against the DNA. TRBV21-1 corresponds to a pseudogene. The CDR3 loop spans 19 amino acids. The CDR3 nucleotides are TGTGCCAGCAGCAAAGAGGGGACGGATGGAGCGGATTCCTACAATGAGCAGTTCTTC. Its protein product is CASSKEGTDGADSYNEQFF.

The table lists this clonotype with a few counts. The chain recombines TRBV9 with TRBJ1-2; 8 nucleotides agree with TRBD1. J gave up 3 bases and V 4 bases, and 5 bases lay outside the gene matches. There are 14 residues in the CDR3. In germline, CDR1 is SGDLS, CDR2 YYNGEE. Here the CDR3 DNA reads TGTGCCAGCAGCCCAAGACAGGGGCACTATGGCTACACCTTC. This sequence encodes CASSPRQGHYGYTF.

This clonotype was detected only a few times. The V call is TRBV7-6, the J call TRBJ2-1; TRBD2 matches at 8 bases. V dropped 0 bases and J dropped 4; count of bases not matched to a gene: 5. There are 16 residues in the CDR3. Germline V gene data show CDR1 as SGHVS and CDR2 as FNYEAQ. The CDR3 coding sequence is TGTGCCAGCAGCTTAGCTCGGTCTAGCGGGTACAATGAGCAGTTCTTC. Protein: CASSLARSSGYNEQFF.

This clonotype was recorded a few times. The genes are TRBV30 and TRBJ2-1; D is unclear. Germline values: CDR1 GTSNPN, CDR2 SVGIG (reference sequence). Trimming took 0 bases from V and 5 from J, leaving 17 bases between them. The length of the CDR3 is 16 residues. The DNA for the CDR3 is TGTGCCTGGAGTGTACCGTCTCTCCGCCCTAACAATGAGCAGTTCTTC. Translated: CAWSVPSLRPNNEQFF.

The gene calls are TRBV6-1 and TRBJ2-3; 11 bases fit TRBD2. The CDR3 runs 15 residues. The V and J ends lost 6 bases and 6 bases, in that order; junction bases with no gene match: 8. Germline values: CDR1 MNHNS, CDR2 SASEGT. CDR3: CASRLLAGVQDTQYF. CDR3 bases: TGTGCCAGCAGGCTACTAGCGGGGGTACAGGATACGCAGTATTTT.

V and J are TRBV10-3 and TRBJ2-1; tentatively, D is TRBD1 or TRBD2 (5 bases each). The CDR3 runs to 16 residues. V was clipped by 4 bases and J by 4 bases, with 17 bases between them. Germline V CDR1 and CDR2: ENHRY, SYGVKD. This chain's CDR3 is CAISGLGTQGYNEQFF. The CDR3 DNA reads TGTGCCATCAGTGGCCTGGGGACGCAGGGATACAATGAGCAGTTCTTC.

This clonotype was detected a few times. This chain links TRBV12-3 or TRBV12-4 with TRBJ2-1, with TRBD2 identical over 9 bases. The CDR3 contains 13 residues. The junction had 6 bases not matched to a gene; V was cut back by 6 bases and J by 9 bases. Here the CDR3 DNA reads TGTGCCAGCAGGCCTAGCGGGGAGGCTGAGCAGTTCTTC. It is translated as CASRPSGEAEQFF.

The V and J genes are TRBV7-9 and TRBJ2-3; 7 nucleotides agree with TRBD2. The CDR3 sequence is 16 residues long. Germline lookup yields CDR1 SEHNR and CDR2 FQNEAQ (reference sequence). V lost 3 bases, J lost 2 bases, and 8 bases stayed unmatched. The CDR3 DNA reads TGTGCCAGCAGCTTGATTCGGCTAGCGGTCACAGATACGCAGTATTTT. Translated: CASSLIRLAVTDTQYF.